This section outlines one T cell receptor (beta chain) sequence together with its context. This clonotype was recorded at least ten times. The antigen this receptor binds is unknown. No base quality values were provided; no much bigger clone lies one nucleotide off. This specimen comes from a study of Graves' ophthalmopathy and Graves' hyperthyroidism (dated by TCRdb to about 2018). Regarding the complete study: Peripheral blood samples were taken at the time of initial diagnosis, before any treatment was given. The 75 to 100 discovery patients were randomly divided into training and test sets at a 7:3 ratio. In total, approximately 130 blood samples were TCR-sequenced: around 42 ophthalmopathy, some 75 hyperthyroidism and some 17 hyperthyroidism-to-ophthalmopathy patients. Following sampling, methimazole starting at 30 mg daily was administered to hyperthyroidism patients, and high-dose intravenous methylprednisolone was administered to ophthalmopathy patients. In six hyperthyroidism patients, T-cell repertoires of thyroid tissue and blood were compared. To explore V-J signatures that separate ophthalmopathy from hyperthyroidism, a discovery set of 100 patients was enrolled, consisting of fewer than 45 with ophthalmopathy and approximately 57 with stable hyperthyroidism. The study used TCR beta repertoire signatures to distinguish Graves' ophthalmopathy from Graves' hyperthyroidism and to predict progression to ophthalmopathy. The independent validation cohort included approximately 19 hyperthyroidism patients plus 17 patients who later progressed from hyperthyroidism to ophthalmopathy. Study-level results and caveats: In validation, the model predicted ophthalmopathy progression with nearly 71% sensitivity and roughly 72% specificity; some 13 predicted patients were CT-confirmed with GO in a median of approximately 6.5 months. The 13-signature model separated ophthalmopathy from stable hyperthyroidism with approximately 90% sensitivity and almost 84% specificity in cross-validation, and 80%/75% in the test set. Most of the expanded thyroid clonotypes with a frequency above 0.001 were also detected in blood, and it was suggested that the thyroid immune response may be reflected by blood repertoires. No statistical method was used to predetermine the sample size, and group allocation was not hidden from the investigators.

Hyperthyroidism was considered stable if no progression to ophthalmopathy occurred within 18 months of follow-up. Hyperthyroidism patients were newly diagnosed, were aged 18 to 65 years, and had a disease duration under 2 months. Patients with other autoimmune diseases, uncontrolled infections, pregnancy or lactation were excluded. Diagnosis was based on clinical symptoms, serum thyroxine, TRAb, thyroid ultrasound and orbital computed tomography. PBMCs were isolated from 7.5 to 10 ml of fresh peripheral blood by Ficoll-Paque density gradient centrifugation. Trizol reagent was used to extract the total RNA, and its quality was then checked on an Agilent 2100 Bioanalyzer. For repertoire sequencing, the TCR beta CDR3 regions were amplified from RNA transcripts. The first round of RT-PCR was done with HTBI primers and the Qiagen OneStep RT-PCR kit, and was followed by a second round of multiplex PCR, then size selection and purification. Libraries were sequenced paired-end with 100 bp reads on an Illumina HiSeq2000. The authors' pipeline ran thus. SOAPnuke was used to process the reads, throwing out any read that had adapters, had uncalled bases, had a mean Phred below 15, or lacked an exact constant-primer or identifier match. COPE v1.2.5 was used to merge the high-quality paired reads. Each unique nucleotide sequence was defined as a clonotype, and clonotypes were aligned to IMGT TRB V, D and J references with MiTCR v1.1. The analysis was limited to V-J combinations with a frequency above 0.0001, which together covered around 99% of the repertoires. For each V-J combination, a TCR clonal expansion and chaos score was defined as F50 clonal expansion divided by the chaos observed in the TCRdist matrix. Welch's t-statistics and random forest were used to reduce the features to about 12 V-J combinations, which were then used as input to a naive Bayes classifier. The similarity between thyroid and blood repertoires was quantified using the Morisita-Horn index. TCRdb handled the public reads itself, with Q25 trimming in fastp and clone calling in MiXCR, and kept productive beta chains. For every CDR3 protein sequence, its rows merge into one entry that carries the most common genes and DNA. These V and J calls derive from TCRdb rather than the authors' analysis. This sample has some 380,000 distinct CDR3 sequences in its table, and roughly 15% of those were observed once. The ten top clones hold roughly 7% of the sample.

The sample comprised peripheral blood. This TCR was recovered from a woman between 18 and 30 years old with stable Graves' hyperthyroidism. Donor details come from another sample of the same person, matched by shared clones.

The DNA sequence is given as TGTGCCACCAGCAGAGACCTAGGACAGGGGGAGCCCCAGCATTTT. Protein translation: CATSRDLGQGEPQHF. The rearranged segments are TRBV15 and TRBJ1-5; 10 central nucleotides agree with TRBD1. The CDR3 sequence holds 15 residues, the cysteine and phenylalanine included. Solely the CDR3 DNA is kept, with 45 bases framed from the first base. Per the germline V gene (reference sequence), LNHNV is the CDR1 and YYDKDF is the CDR2. Trimming leaves V shorter by 0 bases and J shorter by 8 bases, with the junction holding 4 bases beyond the gene matches.